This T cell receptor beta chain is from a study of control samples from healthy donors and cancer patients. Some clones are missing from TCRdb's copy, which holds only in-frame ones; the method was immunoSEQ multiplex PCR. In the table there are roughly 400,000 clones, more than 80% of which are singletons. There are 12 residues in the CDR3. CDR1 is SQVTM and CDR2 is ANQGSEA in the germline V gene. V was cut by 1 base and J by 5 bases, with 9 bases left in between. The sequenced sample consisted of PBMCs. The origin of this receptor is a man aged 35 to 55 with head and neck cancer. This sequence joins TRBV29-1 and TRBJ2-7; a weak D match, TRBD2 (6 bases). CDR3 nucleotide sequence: TGCAGCGTTGAAGGGGGGGTAGACGAGCAGTACTTC. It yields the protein CSVEGGVDEQYF.